Below are 27 T cell receptor beta chains sequenced from a single sample in a study of blood T cell repertoires in COVID-19. Method: immunoSEQ multiplex PCR; TCRdb's copy keeps in-frame clones and lacks some. There are under 250,000 clones in the sample; 92% occur only once, and 0.65% to 0.85% lies in the top ten. What was sequenced was peripheral blood. Receptors originate from a man aged 60 to 69 with COVID-19, enrolled during active disease.

The chain recombines TRBV19 with TRBJ2-1, with TRBD2 identical over 7 bases. CDR1 and CDR2 from the germline V gene are LNHDA and SQIVND (reference sequence). The CDR3 sequence is 15 residues long. V lost 4 bases, J lost 2 bases, and 5 bases stayed unmatched. CDR3 in amino acids: CASSTGGSTYNEQFF. CDR3 DNA sequence: TGTGCCAGTAGTACGGGCGGGAGCACCTACAATGAGCAGTTCTTC.

V usage is TRBV28 and J usage is TRBJ2-1; D gene unclear. With 3 bases removed from V and 2 bases from J, the gap between germline ends came to 8 bases. This CDR3 is 14 amino acids long. CDR1 is MDHEN and CDR2 is SYDVKM in the germline V gene. The CDR3 coding sequence is TGTGCCAGCAGTTTGAGCGCGCCCTACAATGAGCAGTTCTTC. This sequence encodes CASSLSAPYNEQFF.

The chain uses TRBV7-9 and TRBJ2-1; 15 nucleotides line up with TRBD2. Germline loops: CDR1 SEHNR, CDR2 FQNEAQ (reference sequence). V lost 5 bases, J lost 8 bases, and 7 bases stayed unmatched. This CDR3 contains 16 residues. The CDR3 reads CASSLGLAGGHYEQFF. CDR3 DNA: TGTGCCAGCAGCCTCGGACTAGCGGGAGGGCACTATGAGCAGTTCTTC.

The chain is built from TRBV20-1 and TRBJ1-2; D is unresolved. With 3 bases removed from V and 4 bases from J, the gap between germline ends came to 15 bases. There are 14 residues in the CDR3. Germline values: CDR1 DFQATT, CDR2 SNEGSKA (reference sequence). CDR3 region: CSASSHSFSYGYTF. DNA for the CDR3: TGCAGTGCTAGTTCGCACAGCTTTTCCTATGGCTACACCTTC.

The V call is TRBV6-6, the J call TRBJ2-2, with D perhaps TRBD1 (6 bases). Germline assignment: CDR1 MNHNY and CDR2 SVGAGI (reference sequence). Trimming removed 8 bases at V and 8 bases at J, with 27 bases between. This CDR3 is 17 amino acids long. The CDR3 reads CASRPWGQGREGGELFF. For the CDR3, the DNA is TGTGCCAGCCGTCCCTGGGGGCAGGGTCGTGAGGGAGGGGAGCTGTTTTTT.

V usage is TRBV6-5 and J usage is TRBJ2-3, with 8 bases lining up with TRBD2. Germline V gives CDR1 MNHEY, CDR2 SVGAGI. CDR3 length: 13 residues. V lost 7 bases to trimming and J lost 6 bases; unmatched junction nucleotides: 6. The CDR3 DNA follows: TGTGCCAGCATCCGAGCTAGCGGGGATACGCAGTATTTT. It specifies CASIRASGDTQYF.

The chain carries TRBV27 and TRBJ2-7; TRBD2 aligns across 7 bases. From germline, CDR1 is MNHEY and CDR2 SMNVEV (reference sequence). This CDR3 contains 14 residues. V lost 3 bases and J lost 3; bases outside the gene matches: 5. The CDR3 is CASSFKRDLYEQYF. In nucleotides, the CDR3 is TGTGCCAGCAGTTTTAAGCGGGATCTCTACGAGCAGTACTTC.

The V gene is TRBV25-1, the J gene TRBJ1-1; D remains ambiguous. The CDR3 is 12 amino acids. V shed 1 base and J shed 3 bases, with 3 bases lying between them. The germline CDR1 and CDR2 sequences are MGHDK and SYGVNS. CDR3 sequence reads: CASSEFDTEAFF. The CDR3 nucleotides are TGTGCCAGCAGTGAATTCGACACTGAAGCTTTCTTT.

The chain employs TRBV4-3 and TRBJ2-3, with TRBD2 identical over 10 bases. The V and J ends lost 4 bases and 3 bases, in that order; junction bases with no gene match: 4. Germline V lookup: CDR1 LGHNA, CDR2 YSLEER. CDR3 length: 15 amino acids. CDR3 residues: CASSLGLARTDTQYF. The CDR3 bases are TGCGCCAGCAGCCTGGGACTAGCGCGTACAGATACGCAGTATTTT.

This clone was detected a few times. The chain uses TRBV29-1 and TRBJ2-3; 7 bases match TRBD2. V dropped 7 bases and J dropped 1; count of bases not matched to a gene: 5. This CDR3 contains 13 residues. Per germline, CDR1 SQVTM and CDR2 ANQGSEA. CDR3 nucleotide sequence: TGCAGCGGGAGCGGGGTTGGCACAGATACGCAGTATTTT. Residues: CSGSGVGTDTQYF.

The rearrangement links TRBV12-2 to TRBJ2-2; the listed D gene, TRBD2, was not tested against the DNA. TRBV12-2 is a pseudogene locus. The CDR3 extends over 24 amino acids. The CDR3 coding sequence is TGTGCAAGTCGCTTAGCATTGGGGGCCGAGAGACTAGCGGGAGGGCCCGGGAACACCGGGGAGCTGTTTTTT. Encoded protein: CASRLALGAERLAGGPGNTGELFF.

V gene TRBV10-3 combines with J gene TRBJ1-6, with TRBD1 matching 10 bases. With V trimmed by 10 bases and J by 5 bases, 5 bases remained unmatched. The CDR3 length is 14 residues. CDR1 and CDR2 from the germline V gene are ENHRY and SYGVKD. This CDR3 is CATLGQGNNSPLHF. The CDR3 DNA is TGTGCCACCCTGGGACAGGGGAATAATTCACCCCTCCACTTT.

The V and J genes are TRBV5-5 and TRBJ2-7; 7 nucleotides match TRBD1. CDR3 length: 16 residues. Germline CDR1 is SGHKS and CDR2 is YYEKEE (reference sequence). Losses at the gene ends were 1 base for V and 5 bases for J; bases not matched to a gene: 12. In DNA, the CDR3 is TGTGCCAGCAGCTTGTGGCAGGGGGTTAGTAAGGACGAGCAGTACTTC. Translation: CASSLWQGVSKDEQYF.

The chain joins TRBV3-1 (or the pseudogene TRBV3-2) to TRBJ2-7; D is unclear. CDR3 length equals 12 residues. With 1 base removed from V and 2 bases from J, the gap between germline ends came to 3 bases. The germline V gene encodes CDR1 LGHDT and CDR2 YNNKEL (reference sequence). The CDR3 bases are TGTGCCAGCAGCCAAGGCGCCTACGAGCAGTACTTC. The encoded protein is CASSQGAYEQYF.

V is TRBV9 and J is TRBJ2-3; 8 nucleotides agree with TRBD2. V lost 3 bases, J lost 4 bases, and 4 bases stayed unmatched. Germline V lookup: CDR1 SGDLS, CDR2 YYNGEE. The CDR3 totals 14 residues. The CDR3 reads CASSAGGGPDTQYF. CDR3 nucleotide sequence: TGTGCCAGCAGCGCGGGGGGGGGCCCAGATACGCAGTATTTT.

The chain uses TRBV6-5 and TRBJ1-5, with 7 bases identical to TRBD1. The germline V gene encodes CDR1 MNHEY and CDR2 SVGAGI. There are 13 residues in the CDR3. Trimming at V came to 11 bases and at J to 1 base, leaving 5 bases not matched to a gene. In nucleotides, the CDR3 is TGTGCCGGGAGACAGGGAAGCAATCAGCCCCAGCATTTT. It is translated as CAGRQGSNQPQHF.

Only one count was recorded for this clone. This chain links TRBV18 with TRBJ2-7; possibly TRBD2 for D (5 bases). Trimming left V 3 bases short and J 4 bases short, with 16 bases between. The CDR3 contains 15 residues. Germline assignment: CDR1 KGHSH and CDR2 LQKENI. This CDR3 reads CASSPGEGKGYEQYF. CDR3 nucleotide sequence: TGTGCCAGCTCACCGGGAGAGGGTAAGGGTTACGAGCAGTACTTC.

This clone was seen only once. This chain links TRBV27 with TRBJ1-2, with D uncertain. Germline CDR1 reads MNHEY; CDR2 reads SMNVEV (reference sequence). Trimming left V 7 bases short and J 6 bases short, with 15 bases between. This CDR3 has 13 amino acids. CDR3 in amino acids: CASKLRRENGYTF. The CDR3 DNA follows: TGTGCCAGCAAGCTCCGAAGGGAGAATGGCTACACCTTC.

The rearrangement uses TRBV2 and TRBJ2-7; no clear D. CDR1 is SNHLY, CDR2 FYNNEI, per germline. The CDR3 has 11 residues. With 2 bases removed from V and 7 bases from J, the gap between germline ends came to 6 bases. The CDR3 is CASSEWAEQYF. Written as DNA, the CDR3 is TGTGCCAGCAGTGAATGGGCGGAGCAGTACTTC.

CDR3 nucleotide sequence: TGTGCCAGTAGGAAGGAGCGGGGGGGAAATGAGCAGTTCTTC. It translates to CASRKERGGNEQFF. This chain joins TRBV19 and TRBJ2-1, with TRBD2 identical over 10 bases. The CDR3 is 14 amino acids. V dropped 6 bases and J dropped 7; count of bases not matched to a gene: 6. Germline V gene lookup returns CDR1 LNHDA and CDR2 SQIVND (reference sequence).

The chain combines TRBV18 with TRBJ1-2; no definite D call. Looked up from germline, CDR1 is KGHSH and CDR2 is LQKENI. V dropped 7 bases and J dropped 4 bases, with 13 bases sitting between them. The CDR3 spans 13 residues. DNA for the CDR3: TGTGCCAGCTACCCCGACTGGGTCTATGGCTACACCTTC. As protein: CASYPDWVYGYTF.

The V call is TRBV7-2, the J call TRBJ1-3; 11 nucleotides line up with TRBD1. The CDR3 has 16 residues. The junction had 7 bases not matched to a gene; V was cut back by 5 bases and J by 4 bases. Germline CDR1 reads SGHTA; CDR2 reads FQGNSA. The DNA of the CDR3 is TGTGCCAGCAGCCGCGGGACAGGGGGATCCGGAAACACCATATATTTT. Residues: CASSRGTGGSGNTIYF.

The table lists this clone with a count of one. The chain joins TRBV28 to TRBJ1-4; a possible D gene is TRBD1 (5 bases). V shed 5 bases and J shed 9 bases, with 10 bases lying between them. Germline CDR1 MDHEN, CDR2 SYDVKM. The CDR3 length is 12 residues. CDR3 protein: CASSQGEKKLFF. The DNA of the CDR3 is TGTGCCAGCAGTCAGGGCGAGAAAAAACTGTTTTTT.

In DNA, the CDR3 is TGTGCCTGGAGTGTACCGAGGCAGGGGAGTAACGAGCAGTACTTC. Translation: CAWSVPRQGSNEQYF. The rearrangement links TRBV30 to TRBJ2-7, with D perhaps matching TRBD1 (6 bases). V was cut by 0 bases and J by 5 bases, with 17 bases left in between. Germline V gene sequence: CDR1 GTSNPN, CDR2 SVGIG (reference sequence). The CDR3 totals 15 residues.

The chain combines TRBV6-5 with TRBJ2-2; D is unclear. The CDR3 covers 12 residues. The germline V gene encodes CDR1 MNHEY and CDR2 SVGAGI. Trimming removed 5 bases from V and 6 bases from J, with 7 bases in between. The CDR3 loop is CASSRSSGELFF. The CDR3 bases are TGTGCCAGCAGTCGGAGCTCCGGGGAGCTGTTTTTT.

The V and J genes are TRBV25-1 and TRBJ2-3; 7 bases are shared with TRBD2. The CDR3 consists of 15 residues. With V trimmed by 4 bases and J by 3 bases, 7 bases remained unmatched. The germline gives CDR1 MGHDK, CDR2 SYGVNS. The CDR3 coding sequence is TGTGCCAGCAGTGTGGCGGGAGCTCGGACAGATACGCAGTATTTT. It yields the protein CASSVAGARTDTQYF.

The chain carries TRBV5-6 and TRBJ1-2, with a possible D match to TRBD1 (5 bases). In germline, CDR1 is SGHDT, CDR2 YYEEEE. V lost 3 bases and J 4 bases, leaving 13 bases between the germline ends. This CDR3 contains 14 residues. The CDR3 nucleotides are TGTGCCAGCAGCTCCGAACAGGAACCCTATGGCTACACCTTC. Its translation: CASSSEQEPYGYTF.